This is a list of T cell receptor beta chains from one sample in a study of blood T cells in healthy people across ages. TCRdb re-called the 5' RACE reads with MiXCR, one entry per CDR3 protein. The sample includes about a million distinct CDR3 sequences, roughly two fifths of them seen just once. Source material: blood. The receptor source for this set is a man younger than 35 in good health. Both conserved end residues are part of each CDR3. A D gene is named only where the DNA matches it firmly. Expanded clones get a size class; other rows say once, few or many, or leave the size out.

CDR3 | DNA | J | V | D | size
CASRTLGGEQFF | TGTGCCAGCAGGACCCTGGGGGGTGAGCAGTTCTTC | TRBJ2-1 | TRBV6-6 | NA | NA
CASSHPTGTEAFF | TGTGCCAGCAGCCACCCGACTGGCACTGAAGCTTTCTTT | TRBJ1-1 | TRBV7-2 | NA | NA
CSAAPRQGWYGYTF | TGCAGTGCGGCGCCCCGACAGGGATGGTATGGCTACACCTTC | TRBJ1-2 | TRBV20-1 | TRBD1 | few
CASSPDRGGAWNTEAFF | TGTGCCAGCAGTCCTGACCGGGGGGGGGCTTGGAACACTGAAGCTTTCTTT | TRBJ1-1 | TRBV12-3/TRBV12-4 | NA | NA
CASSPFSGGAYNEQFF | TGTGCCAGCAGCCCGTTTAGCGGGGGGGCCTACAATGAGCAGTTCTTC | TRBJ2-1 | TRBV3-1 | TRBD2 | many
CAVSEGGHGYTF | TGTGCCGTCAGTGAAGGGGGGCACGGCTACACCTTC | TRBJ1-2 | TRBV10-3 | NA | NA
CASSQGGLEAFF | TGTGCCAGCAGCCAGGGGGGGCTTGAAGCTTTCTTT | TRBJ1-1 | TRBV28 | TRBD1 | NA
CATALSTGTGQPQHF | TGTGCCACCGCTCTCTCCACAGGGACGGGACAGCCCCAGCATTTT | TRBJ1-5 | TRBV12-3/TRBV12-4 | NA | NA
CASSSRQGGIRDTEAFF | TGTGCCAGCAGTTCCCGACAGGGGGGGATTAGGGACACTGAAGCTTTCTTT | TRBJ1-1 | TRBV12-3/TRBV12-4 | TRBD1 | few
CASSFASGAVGELFF | TGTGCCAGCAGTTTTGCTAGCGGGGCTGTCGGGGAGCTGTTTTTT | TRBJ2-2 | TRBV28 | TRBD2 | once
CASSLKIVQGGGYTF | TGTGCCAGCAGTTTAAAGATCGTACAGGGCGGTGGCTACACCTTC | TRBJ1-2 | TRBV12-3/TRBV12-4 | NA | few
CASSLSGGETYEQYF | TGTGCCAGCAGTTTATCAGGGGGCGAAACCTACGAGCAGTACTTC | TRBJ2-7 | TRBV27 | TRBD1 | NA
CASGTGEYNEQFF | TGTGCCAGCGGTACCGGGGAGTACAATGAGCAGTTCTTC | TRBJ2-1 | TRBV6-5 | NA | NA
CASSLEVGPNRNIQYF | TGTGCCAGCAGCTTAGAGGTGGGGCCGAACCGAAACATTCAGTACTTC | TRBJ2-4 | TRBV7-8 | NA | few
CASSLFTDGYTF | TGCGCCAGCAGCTTATTTACAGATGGCTACACCTTC | TRBJ1-2 | TRBV5-1 | NA | NA
CTSSVSRQETQYF | TGTACCAGCAGTGTGAGCAGACAGGAGACCCAGTACTTC | TRBJ2-5 | TRBV2 | NA | NA
CAISSTGQDTDTQYF | TGTGCCATCAGCTCCACGGGACAGGACACAGATACGCAGTATTTT | TRBJ2-3 | TRBV10-3 | TRBD1 | NA
CAWSGQVVYGYTF | TGTGCCTGGAGTGGTCAGGTCGTCTATGGCTACACCTTC | TRBJ1-2 | TRBV30 | NA | NA
CSVEAGTGIYEQYF | TGCAGCGTTGAGGCCGGGACAGGGATCTACGAGCAGTACTTC | TRBJ2-7 | TRBV29-1 | TRBD1 | few
CSVQGGETQYF | TGCAGCGTTCAGGGGGGAGAGACCCAGTACTTC | TRBJ2-5 | TRBV29-1 | NA | few
CSAWAAGTYNEQFF | TGCAGTGCTTGGGCAGCGGGGACCTACAATGAGCAGTTCTTC | TRBJ2-1 | TRBV20-1 | TRBD2 | NA
CASSFSGGRQPQHF | TGTGCCAGCAGTTTTTCAGGGGGCCGTCAGCCCCAGCATTTT | TRBJ1-5 | TRBV27 | TRBD1 | few
CASRVDRGRPGTQYF | TGTGCCAGCAGGGTCGACAGGGGTAGGCCAGGGACCCAGTACTTC | TRBJ2-5 | TRBV12-3/TRBV12-4 | TRBD1 | NA
CASSVAQGGETQYF | TGTGCCAGCAGCGTAGCACAGGGCGGTGAGACCCAGTACTTC | TRBJ2-5 | TRBV9 | NA | NA
CASSESGRGAYGYTF | TGTGCCAGCAGTGAATCCGGGAGGGGAGCGTATGGCTACACCTTC | TRBJ1-2 | TRBV6-1 | NA | NA
CASSSGKRGGISTDTQYF | TGTGCCAGCAGTTCCGGGAAGCGGGGGGGGATTTCCACAGATACGCAGTATTTT | TRBJ2-3 | TRBV6-5 | TRBD2 | NA
CAIRGQENSPLHF | TGTGCCATCAGGGGACAGGAGAATTCACCCCTCCACTTT | TRBJ1-6 | TRBV10-3 | TRBD1 | NA
CASSQDERTTNEKLFF | TGCGCCAGCAGCCAAGATGAAAGGACCACTAATGAAAAACTGTTTTTT | TRBJ1-4 | TRBV4-3 | NA | few
CASSESYSGGHQETQYF | TGTGCCAGCAGCGAATCATATAGCGGGGGACACCAAGAGACCCAGTACTTC | TRBJ2-5 | TRBV28 | TRBD2 | NA
CASSASGGAYEQYF | TGTGCCAGCAGCGCTAGCGGGGGGGCATACGAGCAGTACTTC | TRBJ2-7 | TRBV9 | TRBD2 | few
CASNSRVLDNEQFF | TGTGCCAGCAATAGCAGGGTTTTAGACAATGAGCAGTTCTTC | TRBJ2-1 | TRBV2 | NA | few
CASNVGLLQGYHEQYF | TGTGCCAGCAACGTAGGCTTACTTCAGGGGTACCACGAGCAGTACTTC | TRBJ2-7 | TRBV9 | NA | NA
CASSGGTGHTDTQYF | TGTGCCAGCAGCGGAGGGACAGGCCACACAGATACGCAGTATTTT | TRBJ2-3 | TRBV13 | TRBD1 | NA
CASSNRQGASQPQHF | TGTGCCAGCAGCAACAGACAGGGGGCGAGTCAGCCCCAGCATTTT | TRBJ1-5 | TRBV12-3/TRBV12-4 | TRBD1 | NA
CASSFDAVWGYTF | TGTGCCAGCAGCTTCGATGCGGTGTGGGGCTACACCTTC | TRBJ1-2 | TRBV7-2 | NA | few
CASSPPTSGGWNEQFF | TGTGCCAGCAGCCCACCGACTAGCGGGGGATGGAATGAGCAGTTCTTC | TRBJ2-1 | TRBV12-3/TRBV12-4 | TRBD2 | few